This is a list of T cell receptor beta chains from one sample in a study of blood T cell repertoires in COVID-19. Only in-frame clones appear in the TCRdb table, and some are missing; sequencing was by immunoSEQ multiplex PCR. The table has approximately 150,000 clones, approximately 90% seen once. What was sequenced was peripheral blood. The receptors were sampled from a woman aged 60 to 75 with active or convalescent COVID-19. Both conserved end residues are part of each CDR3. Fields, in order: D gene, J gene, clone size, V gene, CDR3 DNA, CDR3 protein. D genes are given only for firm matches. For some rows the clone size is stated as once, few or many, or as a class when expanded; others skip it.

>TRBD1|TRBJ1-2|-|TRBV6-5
TGTGCCAGCAGCCCACTACAGGGGACAAATGGCTACACCTTC
CASSPLQGTNGYTF
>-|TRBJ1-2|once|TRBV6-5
TGTGCCAGCAGCAGACTGGCAAACTTTAACTATGGCTACACCTTC
CASSRLANFNYGYTF
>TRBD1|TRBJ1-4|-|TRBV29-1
TGCAGCGCTACGGGACAGGGGAATGAAAAACTGTTTTTT
CSATGQGNEKLFF
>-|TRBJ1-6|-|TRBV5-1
TGCGCCAGAAATAACAGGGAAGGCTCTAATTCACCCCTCCACTTT
CARNNREGSNSPLHF
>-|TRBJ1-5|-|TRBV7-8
TGTGCCAGCAGTTCAGGACGTAGGGGGTTGAGCAATCAGCCCCAGCATTTT
CASSSGRRGLSNQPQHF
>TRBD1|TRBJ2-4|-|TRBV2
TGTGCCAGCAGTGACCGACAGGGGCGAATTGTCAAAAACATTCAGTACTTC
CASSDRQGRIVKNIQYF
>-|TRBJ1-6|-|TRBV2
TGTGCCAGCAGTGACGAGGGTAATTCACCCCTCCACTTT
CASSDEGNSPLHF
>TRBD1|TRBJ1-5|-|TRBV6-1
TGTGCCAGCAGTGACCCTTGGGGGACAGATAGCAATCAGCCCCAGCATTTT
CASSDPWGTDSNQPQHF
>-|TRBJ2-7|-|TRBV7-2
TGTGCCAGCAGATCGGGACTTCGGGGTGGCGAGCAGTACTTC
CASRSGLRGGEQYF
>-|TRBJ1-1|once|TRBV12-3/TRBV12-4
TGTGCCAGCAGTATCAGCTACCCCGGCGGAGCTTTCTTT
CASSISYPGGAFF
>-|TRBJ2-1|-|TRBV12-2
TGTGCAAGTCGCAATACACTAGCGGGGGGGAACAATGAGCAGTTCTTC
CASRNTLAGGNNEQFF
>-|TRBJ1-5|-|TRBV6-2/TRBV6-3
TGTGCCAGCAGTTACGCGAGTCATCAGCCCCAGCATTTT
CASSYASHQPQHF
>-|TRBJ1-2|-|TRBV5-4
TGTGCCAGCAGCTTAAGACAGGAGTCTAACTATGGCTACACCTTC
CASSLRQESNYGYTF
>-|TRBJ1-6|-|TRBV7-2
TGTGCCAGCAGCTCTGGGGGGGTGCTCACTAATTCACCCCTCCACTTT
CASSSGGVLTNSPLHF
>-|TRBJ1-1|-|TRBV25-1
TGTGCCAGCAGTGAATTGTTAGACACTGAAGCTTTCTTT
CASSELLDTEAFF
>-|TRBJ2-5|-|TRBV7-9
TGTGCCAGCAGCCAGAGGGCGTCAGGAGAGACCCAGTACTTC
CASSQRASGETQYF
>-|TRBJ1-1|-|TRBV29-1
TGCAGCGTTGCCCAGCGGTTTGAAGCTTTCTTT
CSVAQRFEAFF
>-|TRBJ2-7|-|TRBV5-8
TGTGCCAGCACCATACAGTACGAGCAGTACTTC
CASTIQYEQYF
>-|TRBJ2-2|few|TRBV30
TGTGCCTGGCGCCGACAGTCCACCGGGGAGCTGTTTTTT
CAWRRQSTGELFF
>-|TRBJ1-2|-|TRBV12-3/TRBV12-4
TGTGCGTCACGGGGGGGTTACCTCTCCGGCTACACCTTC
CASRGGYLSGYTF
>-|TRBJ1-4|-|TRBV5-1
TGCGCCAGCAGCTTGGACACTGAAAAACTGTTTTTT
CASSLDTEKLFF
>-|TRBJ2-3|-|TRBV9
TGTGCCAGCAGCGTAGGGGTCCCCACACACAGGTCAGATACGCAGTATTTT
CASSVGVPTHRSDTQYF
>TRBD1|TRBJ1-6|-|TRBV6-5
TGTGCCAGCAGTTACACGGCAGGGGGCAATTCACCCCTCCACTTT
CASSYTAGGNSPLHF
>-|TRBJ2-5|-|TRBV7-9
TGTGCCAGCAGCCCATGGGGCACCGCGGAGACCCAGTACTTC
CASSPWGTAETQYF
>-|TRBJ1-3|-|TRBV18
TGTGCCAGCTCACCAAGGAGGGGACCCGGAAACACCATATATTTT
CASSPRRGPGNTIYF
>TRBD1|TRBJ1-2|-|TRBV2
TGTGCCTGCGTCCGGGACAGGGGGCTGGGGTATGGCTACACCTTC
CACVRDRGLGYGYTF
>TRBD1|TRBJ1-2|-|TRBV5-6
TGTGCCAGCAGCCTAGCGGACAGGGATGGCTACACCTTC
CASSLADRDGYTF
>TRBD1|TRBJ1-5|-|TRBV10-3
TGTGCCACACAGGGGACCAGCAATCAGCCCCAGCATTTT
CATQGTSNQPQHF
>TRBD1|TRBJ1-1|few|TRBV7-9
TGTGCCAGCAGCTTAACTCTTACAGGGGGCTACGGAGCTTTCTTT
CASSLTLTGGYGAFF
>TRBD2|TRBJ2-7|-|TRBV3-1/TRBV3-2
TGTGCCAGCAGCTTTCTAGCGGGAGCCCTATCCGAGCAGTACTTC
CASSFLAGALSEQYF
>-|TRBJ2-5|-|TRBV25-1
TGTGCCAGCAGTGACAGAACCCAAGAGACCCAGTACTTC
CASSDRTQETQYF
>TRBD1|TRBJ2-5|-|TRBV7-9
TGTGCCAGCAGCTTGGGGACAGGGGGTAAGACCCAGTACTTC
CASSLGTGGKTQYF
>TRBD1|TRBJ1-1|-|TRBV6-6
TGTGCCAGCAATTTACAGGGGTACACTGAAGCTTTCTTT
CASNLQGYTEAFF
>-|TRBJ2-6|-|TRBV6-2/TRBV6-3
TGTGCCAGCAGTGCGGATACCCTCTCTGGGGCCAACGTCCTGACTTTC
CASSADTLSGANVLTF
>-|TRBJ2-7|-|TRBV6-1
TGTGCCAGCAGTTCTGGACAGCTAGAAAACTACGAGCAGTACTTC
CASSSGQLENYEQYF
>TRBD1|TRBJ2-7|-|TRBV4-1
TGCGCCAGCAGCCAACCCGTGGTGGGCAGGGGGCCCTACGAGCAGTACTTC
CASSQPVVGRGPYEQYF
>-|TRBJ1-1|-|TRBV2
TGTGCCAGCAGGGATCGGACAGCGAACACTGAAGCTTTCTTT
CASRDRTANTEAFF
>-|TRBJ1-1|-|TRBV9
TGTGCCAGCAGCGTAGGGCCCCGTAACACTGAAGCTTTCTTT
CASSVGPRNTEAFF
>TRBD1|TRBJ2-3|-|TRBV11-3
TGTGCCAGCAGCCCGGGGACAGGGGGAGATACGCAGTATTTT
CASSPGTGGDTQYF
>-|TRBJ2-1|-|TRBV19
TGTGCCAGTAGGTACAGAAACTCCTACAATGAGCAGTTCTTC
CASRYRNSYNEQFF
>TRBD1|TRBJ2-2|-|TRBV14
TGTGCCAGCAATTTAGGGGGCCTTAACACCGGGGAGCTGTTTTTT
CASNLGGLNTGELFF
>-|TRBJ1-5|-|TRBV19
TGTGCCAGTAGTATAGCCGAGGGGTCTATAGGGAGGTATCAGCCCCAGCATTTT
CASSIAEGSIGRYQPQHF